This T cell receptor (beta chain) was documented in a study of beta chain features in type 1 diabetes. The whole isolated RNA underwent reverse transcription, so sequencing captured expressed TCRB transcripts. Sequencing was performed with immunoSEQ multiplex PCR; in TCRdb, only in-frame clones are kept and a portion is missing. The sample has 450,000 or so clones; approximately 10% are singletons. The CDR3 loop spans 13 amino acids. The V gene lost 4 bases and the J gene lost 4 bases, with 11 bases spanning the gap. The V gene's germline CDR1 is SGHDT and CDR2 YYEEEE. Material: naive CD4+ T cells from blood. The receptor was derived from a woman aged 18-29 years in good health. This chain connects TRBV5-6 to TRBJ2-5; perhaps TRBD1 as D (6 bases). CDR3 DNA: TGTGCCAGCAGCCGCACAGGGATAGAGACCCAGTACTTC. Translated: CASSRTGIETQYF.